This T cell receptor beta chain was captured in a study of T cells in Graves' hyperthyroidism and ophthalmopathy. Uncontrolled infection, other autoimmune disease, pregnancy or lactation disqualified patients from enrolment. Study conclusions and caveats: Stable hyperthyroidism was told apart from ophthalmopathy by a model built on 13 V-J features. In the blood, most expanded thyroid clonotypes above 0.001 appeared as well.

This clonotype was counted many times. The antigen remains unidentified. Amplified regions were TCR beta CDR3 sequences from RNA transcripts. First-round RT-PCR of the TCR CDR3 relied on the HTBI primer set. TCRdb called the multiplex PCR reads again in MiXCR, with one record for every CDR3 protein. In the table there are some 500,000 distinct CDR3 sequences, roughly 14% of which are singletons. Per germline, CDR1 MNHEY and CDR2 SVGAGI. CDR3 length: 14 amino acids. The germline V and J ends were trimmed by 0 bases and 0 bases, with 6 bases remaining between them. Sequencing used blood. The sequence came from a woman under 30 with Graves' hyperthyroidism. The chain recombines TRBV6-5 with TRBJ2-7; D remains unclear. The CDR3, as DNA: TGTGCCAGCAGTTACTCGGGTTTCTCCTACGAGCAGTACTTC. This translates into CASSYSGFSYEQYF.